One sample yielded the 25 T cell receptor beta chains listed below, sequenced in a study of blood T cell repertoires in COVID-19 (dated by TCRdb to the early 2020s). Library preparation used the immunoSEQ multiplex PCR assay. The clones in this table, taken by TCRdb from immuneACCESS, are in-frame only. Not every clone is retained; where verified, under half of the shortfall comes from an unresolved V gene, and the cause of the rest is unknown. For this sample there are around 110,000 clones; approximately 90% appear just once. Together, the top ten hold approximately 1.7% of the sample. The specimen was peripheral blood. The receptors come from a human donor with active COVID-19. The donor label of this sample is uncertain.

CDR3 coding DNA: TGTGCCAGCAGCTTCGGACAGGGGAACCAAGAGACCCAGTACTTC. This translates into CASSFGQGNQETQYF. The chain couples TRBV7-9 to TRBJ2-5; TRBD1 matches 9 bases. The CDR3 contains 15 residues. Germline V gene data show CDR1 as SEHNR and CDR2 as FQNEAQ (reference sequence). Unmatched junction bases numbered 2, after V lost 3 bases and J lost 0 bases.

There are a few counts of this clone. The chain employs TRBV11-3 and TRBJ2-2; maybe TRBD2 (6 bases). V gave up 5 bases and J gave up 3 bases, with 13 bases separating them. Germline CDR1 reads SGHNT; CDR2 reads YENEEA. CDR3 length equals 15 residues. CDR3 DNA: TGTGCCAGCAGCGGCCGGGACTCTTACACCGGGGAGCTGTTTTTT. This gives the protein CASSGRDSYTGELFF. Full variable domain (outside the CDR3, taken from reference TRBV11-3 and TRBJ2-2): EAGVVQSPRYKIIEKKQPVAFWCNPISGHNTLYWYLQNLGQGPELLIRYENEEAVDDSQLPKDRFSAERLKGVDSTLKIQPAELGDSAVYLCASSGRDSYTGELFFGEGSRLTVL.

The V gene is TRBV9, the J gene TRBJ1-2; 8 bases are shared with TRBD1. This CDR3 spans 15 amino acids. V shed 4 bases and J 4 bases; nucleotides not matched to a gene: 9. The germline gives CDR1 SGDLS, CDR2 YYNGEE. The CDR3 protein is CASSPRQGFVYGYTF. CDR3 bases: TGTGCCAGCAGCCCACGACAGGGGTTCGTCTATGGCTACACCTTC.

A single count supports this clone. V and J are TRBV28 and TRBJ1-5; 7 bases are shared with TRBD1. Germline loops: CDR1 MDHEN, CDR2 SYDVKM. V shed 5 bases and J 3 bases; nucleotides not matched to a gene: 7. This CDR3 contains 15 residues. CDR3: CASSPIDRVNQPQHF. As DNA, the CDR3 is TGTGCCAGCAGTCCTATAGACAGGGTCAATCAGCCCCAGCATTTT.

The chain recombines TRBV12-3 or TRBV12-4 with TRBJ2-7, with a tentative D call TRBD2 (7 bases). This CDR3 contains 13 residues. The V end lost 1 base, the J end lost 9 bases, and 13 bases lay between the germline ends. The CDR3 DNA sequence: TGTGCCAGCAGTTTAGAGGGGGGGAGGATGCAGTACTTC. Translating it yields CASSLEGGRMQYF.

The V call is TRBV11-2, the J call TRBJ2-3, with D perhaps TRBD1 (6 bases). V lost 1 base and J 4 bases, leaving 9 bases between the germline ends. The CDR3 is made up of 14 amino acids. Looked up from germline, CDR1 is SGHAT and CDR2 is FQNNGV. CDR3 sequence (DNA): TGTGCCAGCAGCTTAGCCTGGGGGCCAGATACGCAGTATTTT. Protein: CASSLAWGPDTQYF. The full variable domain, with the rest looked up from reference TRBV11-2 and TRBJ2-3, is EAGVAQSPRYKIIEKRQSVAFWCNPISGHATLYWYQQILGQGPKLLIQFQNNGVVDDSQLPKDRFSAERLKGVDSTLKIQPAKLEDSAVYLCASSLAWGPDTQYFGPGTRLTVL.

V and J are TRBV6-2 or TRBV6-3 and TRBJ1-3, with a possible D match to TRBD1 (5 bases). The CDR3 is 12 amino acids. Germline lookup yields CDR1 MNHEY and CDR2 SVGEGT. The V end lost 4 bases, the J end lost 15 bases, and 16 bases lay between the germline ends. CDR3 nucleotide sequence: TGTGCCAGCAGTTTTGGACAAGTCCTTGAATATTTT. Translated: CASSFGQVLEYF.

CDR3 nucleotide sequence: TGTGCCAGCAGCCAAGTCGGACTAGCGGGGGGGCCCCTGCTAAGCACAGATACGCAGTATTTT. It encodes CASSQVGLAGGPLLSTDTQYF. The chain is built from TRBV3-1 (or the pseudogene TRBV3-2) and TRBJ2-3; 15 positions match TRBD2. V lost 1 base, J lost 0 bases, and 11 bases stayed unmatched. CDR3 length equals 21 residues. Germline V gives CDR1 LGHDT, CDR2 YNNKEL (reference sequence).

The rearrangement joins TRBV9 to TRBJ2-3; a weak D match, TRBD2 (6 bases). Germline loops: CDR1 SGDLS, CDR2 YYNGEE. The CDR3 loop spans 13 amino acids. V lost 6 bases and J 2 bases, leaving 10 bases between the germline ends. The CDR3 coding sequence is TGTGCCAGCACCGCGGGGTCCACAGATACGCAGTATTTT. Amino acids: CASTAGSTDTQYF.

The chain has TRBV5-4 and TRBJ1-1, with TRBD1 identical over 7 bases. With 0 bases clipped from V and 1 base from J, the junction kept 3 bases outside the gene matches. CDR3 length equals 15 residues. Germline assignment: CDR1 SGHNT and CDR2 YYREEE (reference sequence). CDR3 nucleotides: TGTGCCAGCAGCTTGGCGGGACAGCAGAACACTGAAGCTTTCTTT. Translated: CASSLAGQQNTEAFF. Full variable domain (outside the CDR3, taken from reference TRBV5-4 and TRBJ1-1): ETGVTQSPTHLIKTRGQQVTLRCSSQSGHNTVSWYQQALGQGPQFIFQYYREEENGRGNFPPRFSGLQFPNYSSELNVNALELDDSALYLCASSLAGQQNTEAFFGQGTRLTVV.

This chain connects TRBV6-6 to TRBJ1-5; no definite D call. The CDR3 extends over 14 amino acids. V shed 2 bases and J shed 0 bases, with 5 bases lying between them. Looked up from germline, CDR1 is MNHNY and CDR2 is SVGAGI (reference sequence). CDR3 in amino acids: CASSYRDSNQPQHF. The DNA for the CDR3 is TGTGCCAGCAGTTACAGAGATAGCAATCAGCCCCAGCATTTT.

Details on this clone: Other DNA sequences of this sample code for an identical CDR3. J is TRBJ2-7 and V is TRBV18, with 9 bases identical to TRBD1. Per the germline V gene, CDR1 is KGHSH and CDR2 is LQKENI. The CDR3 length is 14 residues. V lost 3 bases to trimming and J lost 3 bases; unmatched junction nucleotides: 3. The CDR3 loop reads CASSPGQGSYEQYF. DNA for the CDR3: TGTGCCAGCTCACCGGGACAGGGTAGCTACGAGCAGTACTTC.

Regarding this clone: Other DNA sequences from this sample encode an identical CDR3 as well. V and J are TRBV19 and TRBJ2-7; maybe TRBD1 (5 bases). V lost 3 bases, J lost 0 bases, and 6 bases lay in between. Germline loops: CDR1 LNHDA, CDR2 SQIVND (reference sequence). This CDR3 is 13 amino acids long. The CDR3 here is CASSMGLSYEQYF. The CDR3 DNA reads TGTGCCAGTAGTATGGGGCTCTCCTACGAGCAGTACTTC.

This clone was found a few times. This rearrangement joins TRBV6-1 to TRBJ1-2, with 9 positions matching TRBD1. Germline-derived CDR1 and CDR2 are MNHNS and SASEGT. Trimming at V came to 3 bases and at J to 6 bases, leaving 8 bases not matched to a gene. This CDR3 spans 15 amino acids. The CDR3 spells CASSEYGRTGDGYTF. The DNA of the CDR3 is TGTGCCAGCAGTGAGTATGGTAGGACAGGGGATGGCTACACCTTC.

The J gene is TRBJ1-6, the V gene TRBV19; 7 positions match TRBD1. V lost 5 bases to trimming and J lost 9 bases; unmatched junction nucleotides: 10. CDR3 length: 15 residues. The V gene's germline CDR1 is LNHDA and CDR2 SQIVND (reference sequence). This CDR3 reads CASSPPTGATSPLHF. The CDR3 DNA sequence: TGTGCCAGTAGTCCACCAACAGGGGCAACTTCACCCCTCCACTTT.

V gene TRBV5-1 combines with J gene TRBJ2-7, with no clear D. V dropped 4 bases and J dropped 4 bases, with 15 bases sitting between them. Germline values: CDR1 SGHRS, CDR2 YFSETQ. The CDR3 length is 14 residues. The CDR3 sequence is CASSTGSLGYEQYF. The CDR3 coding sequence is TGCGCCAGCAGCACGGGTAGTCTGGGTTACGAGCAGTACTTC.

DNA of the CDR3: TGTGCCAGCAGCTTGGTTGCGGGGATGGGCACTGAAGCTTTCTTT. The encoded protein is CASSLVAGMGTEAFF. The V call is TRBV5-4, the J call TRBJ1-1, with D hard to call. This CDR3 region has 15 residues. The V gene's germline CDR1 is SGHNT and CDR2 YYREEE (reference sequence). V was trimmed by 0 bases and J by 4 bases, leaving 13 bases between them.

V gene TRBV7-9 combines with J gene TRBJ1-2; D is perhaps TRBD1 (5 bases). The CDR3 has 13 residues. V was clipped by 1 base and J by 7 bases, with 10 bases between them. The germline V gene encodes CDR1 SEHNR and CDR2 FQNEAQ (reference sequence). The CDR3: CASSLDRRGGYTF. CDR3 nucleotide sequence: TGTGCCAGCAGCTTAGATCGTAGGGGTGGCTACACCTTC.

This chain uses TRBV18 with TRBJ2-3; D may be TRBD2 (7 bases). Trimming left V 1 base short and J 5 bases short, with 16 bases between. The CDR3 loop spans 16 amino acids. Germline V gives CDR1 KGHSH, CDR2 LQKENI. The CDR3 sequence is CASSPLTGGRGDTQYF. The CDR3 DNA reads as TGTGCCAGCTCACCACTAACGGGGGGCCGGGGAGATACGCAGTATTTT.

The chain links TRBV18 to TRBJ2-5; TRBD1 matches 10 bases. The CDR3 is 16 amino acids. The junction had 4 bases not matched to a gene; V was cut back by 2 bases and J by 1 base. Germline V gene sequence: CDR1 KGHSH, CDR2 LQKENI. The CDR3 coding sequence is TGTGCCAGCTCACCATCCCGACAGGGGGCCCAAGAGACCCAGTACTTC. This codes for CASSPSRQGAQETQYF.

V usage is TRBV4-3 and J usage is TRBJ2-1; D is ambiguous. This CDR3 spans 13 amino acids. Trimming took off 0 bases at V and 13 bases at J, with 13 bases between the two ends. Germline-derived CDR1 and CDR2 are LGHNA and YSLEER. CDR3 in amino acids: CASSQDLTGLQFF. The CDR3 bases are TGCGCCAGCAGCCAAGATCTGACTGGCCTTCAGTTCTTC.

CDR3 nucleotides: TGTGCCAGCAGCCACAACAGGGAGAGCTCTGGAAACACCATATATTTT. Translation gives CASSHNRESSGNTIYF. The chain couples TRBV9 to TRBJ1-3; D may be TRBD1 (6 bases). The germline CDR1 and CDR2 sequences are SGDLS and YYNGEE. V lost 4 bases, J lost 0 bases, and 14 bases lay in between. This CDR3 is built from 16 residues.

The chain is built from TRBV30 and TRBJ1-1; tentative D call: TRBD1 (6 bases). Trimming cost V 4 bases and J 6 bases, with 15 bases left between them. This CDR3 has 13 residues. The germline CDR1 and CDR2 sequences are GTSNPN and SVGIG (reference sequence). This chain's CDR3 is CAWKDHRVAEAFF. The CDR3, as DNA: TGTGCCTGGAAAGACCACAGGGTCGCTGAAGCTTTCTTT.

V and J are TRBV21-1 and TRBJ2-5; TRBD2 is taken as the D call from the table, unchecked against the DNA. TRBV21-1 is reported as a pseudogene. The CDR3 length is 12 residues. CDR3 amino acids: CASSKLRSPQYF. The CDR3 coding sequence is TGTGCCAGCAGCAAACTTAGAAGTCCCCAGTACTTC.

The chain employs TRBV14 and TRBJ2-7; 10 positions match TRBD1. CDR3 length: 20 residues. J was trimmed by 2 bases and V by 3 bases; bases with no gene match: 19. The germline V gene has CDR1 SGHDN and CDR2 FVKESK. The CDR3 nucleotides are TGTGCCAGCAGCCAGACCGACCGGGACAGGGGTTTCCGGGCCACCTACGAGCAGTACTTC. It codes for CASSQTDRDRGFRATYEQYF.